This T cell receptor beta chain appears in the sequencing data of a study of cytomegalovirus exposure and HLA in healthy donors. In the study overall: The early release's HLA-typed donors yielded tens of millions of unique TCRs.

Whole-study results and caveats: The classifier reportedly diagnosed cytomegalovirus status with high specificity and sensitivity. Differences between HLA loci emerged in a later analysis of TCR association rates, with DRB1 most and HLA-C fewest. V segments that were indistinguishable, TRBV6-2 and TRBV6-3 among them, were omitted from analysis.

V was clipped by 5 bases and J by 2 bases; unmatched bases: 4. Germline-derived CDR1 and CDR2 are MRHNA and SNTAGT. The CDR3 extends over 15 amino acids. Note on this clone: Its antigen is still unknown.

The PCR employed 60 Vbeta primers together with 13 Jbeta primers. Libraries were prepared by immunoSEQ multiplex PCR; TCRdb keeps only in-frame clonotypes and omits some of them. The sample lists some 90,000 clones, 55% to 75% occurring once. The chain combines TRBV6-4 with TRBJ2-3; 10 positions match TRBD2. The sequence was collected from a man in his forties or fifties in good health and CMV-seronegative. The sequenced sample was PBMCs. The CDR3 is CASSLLAGPTDTQYF. The CDR3 DNA is TGTGCCAGCAGTCTACTAGCGGGACCCACAGATACGCAGTATTTT.